The TCR beta chain under discussion was sequenced for a study of blood T cell repertoires in COVID-19. The wider study: The study drew acute and convalescent COVID-19 samples from the United States, Italy and Spain. T cells, B-cell-depleted T cells, or PBMCs supplied cDNA or gDNA.

The sample holds one count of this clone. In the authors' methods: From reference gene primer amplification, estimates of nucleated cell counts were derived. The assay was immunoSEQ multiplex PCR, and TCRdb's table has in-frame clones only and misses some. V, J and clone size are taken as reported in that table, and D and trimming were inferred from the DNA itself. The repertoire has over 300,000 clones, 85% of them found once; the top ten carry roughly 7%. Per germline, CDR1 SGHRS and CDR2 YFSETQ. The CDR3 has 17 amino acids. Trimming left V 2 bases short and J 0 bases short, with 14 bases between. Sequencing was carried out using peripheral blood. V usage is TRBV5-1 and J usage is TRBJ2-2, with D uncertain. This TCR was recovered from a human donor in a cohort sampled during active COVID-19. The CDR3 reads CASSLSQESANTGELFF. DNA of the CDR3: TGCGCCAGCAGCTTAAGCCAGGAATCTGCGAACACCGGGGAGCTGTTTTTT.